This T cell receptor (beta chain) comes out of a study of T-cell reconstitution after alpha-beta-depleted transplantation in children. This clonotype came up a few times. Its target is not known. Regarding the study as a whole: T-cell counts and diversity were attributed mostly to newly produced T cells one year after transplant. Surviving recipient cells, namely T cells and thymic progenitors, were the source of high day-60 TCRbeta diversity in some patients. At around two months after transplant, the alpha-beta T cells were reportedly derived from several hundred expanded clones that came from non-depleted graft cells.

Between the trimmed V and J ends, which lost 2 bases and 4 bases, there was a span of 13 bases. The germline V gene encodes CDR1 SGHVS and CDR2 FQNEAQ. The CDR3 runs to 15 residues. Unique molecular identifiers were incorporated when the TCRbeta library was constructed. TCRdb redid the calling of the PCR reads with MiXCR, one entry per CDR3 protein. The sample includes hundreds of thousands of distinct CDR3 sequences, around 13% seen only once; the top ten take about 0.77%. J is TRBJ2-3 and V is TRBV7-8; tentatively, D is TRBD2 (6 bases). Sequenced here: PBMCs, sampled before TCRalphabeta/CD19-depleted stem cell transplant. The clonotype was recovered from a girl aged 2 to 9 with congenital amegakaryocytic thrombocytopenia, due to receive a stem cell transplant. The chain's CDR3 is CASSLPPGEADTQYF. The CDR3 nucleotides are TGTGCCAGCAGCTTACCTCCGGGAGAGGCAGATACGCAGTATTTT.